Below, 28 T cell receptor beta chains from the same sample are listed, as sequenced in a study of T-cell reconstitution after alpha-beta-depleted transplantation in children. Preparation of the TCRbeta library involved a method that used unique molecular identifiers. TCRdb called the PCR reads again in MiXCR, with one record for every CDR3 protein. Among around 450,000 distinct CDR3 sequences, over 40% were seen once, and the ten largest hold under 35%. Sequenced here: PBMCs, sampled before TCRalphabeta/CD19-depleted stem cell transplant. These receptor sequences come from a girl aged 2-15 years with aplastic anemia, due to receive a stem cell transplant.

Comments on this clonotype: The junction and the germline gene differ at one end; a read error may be behind it. The chain employs TRBV3-1 and TRBJ2-1; 12 bases align to TRBD2. The CDR3 extends over 19 amino acids. The germline CDR1 and CDR2 sequences are LGHDT and YNNKEL (reference sequence). CDR3 DNA: TGTGCCTGCAGTCTCTCCGGGACTAGCGGGTCCAGCTCCTACAATGAGCAGTTCTTC. Translating gives CACSLSGTSGSSSYNEQFF.

J is TRBJ2-7 and V is TRBV7-2; 12 positions agree with TRBD2. Germline V CDR1 and CDR2: SGHTA, FQGNSA. V lost 4 bases and J lost 4; bases outside the gene matches: 2. CDR3 size: 14 residues. The CDR3 spells CASSSLAGGYEQYF. The CDR3 nucleotides read TGTGCCAGCAGCTCGCTAGCGGGGGGGTACGAGCAGTACTTC.

This clonotype has a handful of counts. CDR3 DNA sequence: TGCGCCAGCAGCCCTGTTCCGGGACAGGGTCACAATGAGCAGTTCTTC. Protein sequence: CASSPVPGQGHNEQFF. This chain joins TRBV4-1 and TRBJ2-1, with 9 bases aligning to TRBD1. Germline CDR1 is MGHRA and CDR2 is YSYEKL. The CDR3 is made up of 16 amino acids. The V segment lost 4 bases and the J segment 5 bases; nucleotides outside the gene matches: 9.

This chain joins TRBV15 and TRBJ2-1; TRBD1 matches at 7 bases. The V and J ends lost 3 bases and 8 bases, in that order; junction bases with no gene match: 10. CDR1 and CDR2 from the germline V gene are LNHNV and YYDKDF (reference sequence). CDR3 size: 15 residues. In nucleotides, the CDR3 is TGTGCCACCAGCAGGGAATACAGGGGTCGGGATGAGCAGTTCTTC. It specifies CATSREYRGRDEQFF.

This clonotype has more than one count but fewer than ten. The chain has TRBV18 and TRBJ2-7; 10 bases agree with TRBD1. The CDR3 covers 17 residues. V was clipped by 3 bases and J by 0 bases; unmatched bases: 8. CDR1 is KGHSH, CDR2 LQKENI, per germline. CDR3 DNA sequence: TGTGCCAGCTCACCCTCAGGACAGGGGGAGGTCTCCTACGAGCAGTACTTC. Translation: CASSPSGQGEVSYEQYF. Based on the CDR3 plus reference TRBV18 and TRBJ2-7, the full variable domain is NAGVMQNPRHLVRRRGQEARLRCSPMKGHSHVYWYRQLPEEGLKFMVYLQKENIIDESGMPKERFSAEFPKEGPSILRIQQVVRGDSAAYFCASSPSGQGEVSYEQYFGPGTRLTVT.

The chain links TRBV12-3 or TRBV12-4 to TRBJ1-2; maybe TRBD1 (6 bases). This CDR3 spans 15 amino acids. V lost 5 bases, J lost 3 bases, and 16 bases lay in between. CDR3 DNA sequence: TGTGCCAGCAGTCACCGACAGGCCCTAGACTATGGCTACACCTTC. Amino acids: CASSHRQALDYGYTF.

This clonotype was detected ten times or more. The genes are TRBV7-2 and TRBJ2-1; possible D gene TRBD2, 5 bases. Germline V gene data show CDR1 as SGHTA and CDR2 as FQGNSA. Trimming shortened V by 2 bases and J by 8 bases, and 16 bases separated the two germline ends. The CDR3 has 15 amino acids. The CDR3 DNA sequence: TGTGCCAGCAGCTTAAGGTTCCTAGCTCGCGATGAGCAGTTCTTC. Amino acids: CASSLRFLARDEQFF.

The chain carries TRBV4-1 and TRBJ2-2, with 13 bases fitting TRBD2. CDR1 MGHRA and CDR2 YSYEKL come from the germline V gene. The ends lost 1 base at V and 5 bases at J; junction bases unmatched: 10. The CDR3 spans 19 residues. CDR3 sequence: CASSQGALAGGIRTGELFF. The CDR3 DNA is TGCGCCAGCAGCCAAGGGGCACTAGCGGGGGGGATCAGGACCGGGGAGCTGTTTTTT.

This clonotype turned up a few times. The V and J genes are TRBV4-2 and TRBJ2-1; possibly TRBD2 for D (5 bases). From germline, CDR1 is LGHNA and CDR2 YNFKEQ. Trimming cost V 3 bases and J 3 bases, with 6 bases left between them. This CDR3 comprises 13 residues. As DNA, the CDR3 is TGTGCCAGCAGCCATCGGGACTACAATGAGCAGTTCTTC. Its translation: CASSHRDYNEQFF.

This clonotype showed up many times. The rearrangement uses TRBV5-1 and TRBJ1-1, with TRBD1 matching 9 bases. Unmatched junction bases numbered 4, after V lost 0 bases and J lost 10 bases. This CDR3 is built from 13 residues. CDR1 is SGHRS, CDR2 YFSETQ, per germline. Here the CDR3 reads CASSLGDRGRAFF. The CDR3 nucleotides are TGCGCCAGCAGCTTGGGAGACAGGGGGAGAGCTTTCTTT.

This chain joins TRBV20-1 and TRBJ2-3; D not certain. Per the germline V gene, CDR1 is DFQATT and CDR2 is SNEGSKA (reference sequence). This CDR3 comprises 13 residues. Deletions cut 2 bases from V and 3 bases from J, with 9 bases between. The CDR3 coding sequence is TGCAGTGCTAGACCCTATCGGACAGATACGCAGTATTTT. It translates to CSARPYRTDTQYF.

This clonotype was recorded at least ten times. This sequence joins TRBV27 and TRBJ2-1; 8 nucleotides line up with TRBD2. The V gene's germline CDR1 is MNHEY and CDR2 SMNVEV (reference sequence). V lost 5 bases and J lost 11; bases outside the gene matches: 5. The CDR3 loop spans 12 amino acids. This CDR3 is CASSPGGPKQFF. CDR3 DNA sequence: TGTGCCAGCAGTCCGGGGGGGCCTAAGCAGTTCTTC.

This clonotype appeared many times. The gene calls are TRBV20-1 and TRBJ2-3, with D tentatively TRBD1 (5 bases). Per the germline V gene, CDR1 is DFQATT and CDR2 is SNEGSKA (reference sequence). The CDR3 is 15 residues long. Trimming took off 0 bases at V and 5 bases at J, with 15 bases between the two ends. DNA for the CDR3: TGCAGTGCTAGAGATGTAACAGGAGCCAGAGATACGCAGTATTTT. It translates to CSARDVTGARDTQYF.

The chain couples TRBV6-6 to TRBJ1-6; tentatively, D is TRBD1 (5 bases). The CDR3 is 12 residues long. The V and J ends lost 5 bases and 14 bases respectively, with 13 bases between them. Germline CDR1 is MNHNY and CDR2 is SVGAGI (reference sequence). The CDR3 DNA reads TGTGCCAGCAGTCTTGACCTAGGGGCCCTCCACTTT. Translated: CASSLDLGALHF.

This clonotype was seen repeatedly, ten times or more. The chain uses TRBV10-3 and TRBJ2-7; 10 nucleotides match TRBD1. Germline V gives CDR1 ENHRY, CDR2 SYGVKD. With 0 bases clipped from V and 5 bases from J, the junction kept 4 bases outside the gene matches. This CDR3 comprises 15 residues. The CDR3 protein is CAISESDRGPDEQYF. The DNA of the CDR3 is TGTGCCATCAGTGAGTCTGACAGGGGGCCGGACGAGCAGTACTTC.

The chain joins TRBV6-1 to TRBJ2-5; D is possibly TRBD1 or TRBD2 (5 bases each). V lost 6 bases and J lost 3, with 11 bases in between. CDR1 is MNHNS and CDR2 is SASEGT in the germline V gene. The CDR3 has 13 residues. The CDR3 DNA reads as TGTGCCAGCAGACAGGAGGAAGAAGAGACCCAGTACTTC. Amino acid sequence: CASRQEEEETQYF.

The genes are TRBV20-1 and TRBJ2-7; D call uncertain. The CDR3 spans 11 residues. CDR1 and CDR2 from the germline V gene are DFQATT and SNEGSKA (reference sequence). Between the trimmed V and J ends, which lost 6 bases and 5 bases, there was a span of 11 bases. The CDR3 DNA is TGCAGTGCCTTAACCCCCCACGAGCAGTACTTC. Translated, it gives CSALTPHEQYF.

This clonotype has at least ten counts. V usage is TRBV15 and J usage is TRBJ2-1; 9 bases line up with TRBD1. The germline gives CDR1 LNHNV, CDR2 YYDKDF (reference sequence). Germline trimming cut 3 bases from V and 5 bases from J; bases unmatched to any gene: 2. CDR3 length equals 14 residues. CDR3 coding DNA: TGTGCCACCAGCAGGAGACAGGGGGACAATGAGCAGTTCTTC. Translating it yields CATSRRQGDNEQFF. The entire variable domain, with the rest obtained from reference TRBV15 and TRBJ2-1, is as follows: DAMVIQNPRYQVTQFGKPVTLSCSQTLNHNVMYWYQQKSSQAPKLLFHYYDKDFNNEADTPDNFQSRRPNTSFCFLDIRSPGLGDTAMYLCATSRRQGDNEQFFGPGTRLTVL.

The table lists this clonotype with a few counts. The chain is built from TRBV20-1 and TRBJ1-5; the D is unclear. The CDR3 covers 13 residues. The V gene's germline CDR1 is DFQATT and CDR2 SNEGSKA (reference sequence). V dropped 5 bases and J dropped 0 bases, with 8 bases sitting between them. The CDR3 nucleotides read TGCAGTGCTGGCAGAGATAGCAATCAGCCCCAGCATTTT. Its protein is CSAGRDSNQPQHF.

A few counts support this clonotype. The chain carries TRBV27 and TRBJ2-7; tentatively, D is TRBD1 (5 bases). V lost 2 bases, J lost 4 bases, and 15 bases lay in between. This CDR3 comprises 15 residues. Germline CDR1 and CDR2: MNHEY and SMNVEV (reference sequence). CDR3 in DNA: TGTGCCAGCAGTTTAGTTCCAGGGATAGGGTACGAGCAGTACTTC. It is translated as CASSLVPGIGYEQYF.

This clonotype was counted between two and nine times. This chain links TRBV12-3 or TRBV12-4 with TRBJ2-5, with 15 bases lining up with TRBD2. The CDR3 runs 15 residues. Losses at the gene ends were 5 bases for V and 5 bases for J; bases not matched to a gene: 3. The CDR3 DNA sequence: TGTGCCAGCAGTGGACTAGCGGGGGGGCTGGAGACCCAGTACTTC. Encoded protein: CASSGLAGGLETQYF.

As for this clonotype: A much larger clonotype is one base distant, so this may be a read error. The chain uses TRBV7-9 and TRBJ2-2; no firm D call. The CDR3 loop spans 12 amino acids. Germline loops: CDR1 SEHNR, CDR2 FQNEAQ (reference sequence). Trimming left V 6 bases short and J 6 bases short, with 8 bases between. CDR3 sequence reads: CASSFSPGELFF. The CDR3, as DNA: TGTGCCAGCAGTTTTTCCCCCGGGGAGCTGTTTTTT.

V is TRBV18 and J is TRBJ2-3; D gene ambiguous. The germline CDR1 and CDR2 sequences are KGHSH and LQKENI. The V end was cut by 0 bases, the J end by 1 base, with 8 bases between. CDR3 length equals 15 residues. DNA of the CDR3: TGTGCCAGCTCACCACCCCTGGTCGGCACAGATACGCAGTATTTT. As protein: CASSPPLVGTDTQYF.

V usage is TRBV6-1 and J usage is TRBJ2-4, with D possibly TRBD1 on 5 matching bases. Germline CDR1 reads MNHNS; CDR2 reads SASEGT. The CDR3 length is 15 residues. Trimming took 7 bases from V and 0 from J, leaving 13 bases between them. CDR3: CASTQGVLAKNIQYF. DNA of the CDR3: TGTGCCAGCACCCAGGGCGTCTTAGCCAAAAACATTCAGTACTTC.

The chain employs TRBV30 and TRBJ2-7; either TRBD1 or TRBD2 may fit D (5 bases each). The CDR3 runs 13 residues. CDR1 is GTSNPN, CDR2 SVGIG, per germline (reference sequence). CDR3 coding DNA: TGTCCCGAGGGTCAAGGGGCTCCCTACGAGCAGTACTTC. Its translation is CPEGQGAPYEQYF.

The rearrangement joins TRBV20-1 to TRBJ2-1, with 7 bases that match TRBD1. V was pared by 1 base and J by 2 bases, with 8 bases of the junction left unmatched. The CDR3 consists of 16 residues. Germline CDR1 DFQATT, CDR2 SNEGSKA (reference sequence). Here the CDR3 reads CSARGRDSSTYNEQFF. Here the CDR3 DNA reads TGCAGTGCTAGAGGTAGGGACAGTTCTACCTACAATGAGCAGTTCTTC.

The J gene is TRBJ1-4, the V gene TRBV2; unclear D gene. The V and J ends lost 7 bases and 7 bases respectively, with 13 bases between them. This CDR3 comprises 13 residues. The V gene's germline CDR1 is SNHLY and CDR2 FYNNEI. The CDR3 region has the DNA TGTGCCAGCACCGGCATAAGTGGTGAAAAACTGTTTTTT. It encodes CASTGISGEKLFF. The full variable domain, completed using reference TRBV2 and TRBJ1-4, is EPEVTQTPSHQVTQMGQEVILRCVPISNHLYFYWYRQILGQKVEFLVSFYNNEISEKSEIFDDQFSVERPDGSNFTLKIRSTKLEDSAMYFCASTGISGEKLFFGSGTQLSVL.

The CDR3: CASSSTLGQPQHF. Here the CDR3 DNA reads TGTGCCAGCAGTTCCACCTTAGGTCAGCCCCAGCATTTT. The V gene is TRBV27, the J gene TRBJ1-5; no clear D gene. This CDR3 has 13 amino acids. Germline V lookup: CDR1 MNHEY, CDR2 SMNVEV (reference sequence). Trimming removed 4 bases at V and 6 bases at J, with 10 bases between.